This T cell receptor (beta chain) was sequenced during a study of blood T cell repertoires in COVID-19. The overall study: Some COVID-19 samples were acute and others convalescent; all came from the United States, Italy and Spain. T cells, B-cell-depleted T cells, or PBMCs provided the cDNA or gDNA that served as material.

As originally analysed: Amplification with reference gene primers provided the estimates of nucleated cell counts. Profiling relied on immunoSEQ multiplex PCR, and the TCRdb table lists in-frame clones only, not all of them. V and J calls plus clone size are reproduced from that table; the DNA served to infer D and trimming. The table includes roughly 290,000 clones, 89% detected once. This CDR3 contains 14 residues. V was pared by 8 bases and J by 3 bases, with 14 bases between. Per the germline V gene, CDR1 is LNHDA and CDR2 is SQIVND (reference sequence). This clonotype was sampled from a woman aged 60-75 years with acute or convalescent COVID-19. Sequenced: peripheral blood. The chain recombines TRBV19 with TRBJ2-1, with D unresolved. Here the CDR3 DNA reads TGTGCCAGTTCATATCTAGTGGGCTACAATGAGCAGTTCTTC. Protein: CASSYLVGYNEQFF.